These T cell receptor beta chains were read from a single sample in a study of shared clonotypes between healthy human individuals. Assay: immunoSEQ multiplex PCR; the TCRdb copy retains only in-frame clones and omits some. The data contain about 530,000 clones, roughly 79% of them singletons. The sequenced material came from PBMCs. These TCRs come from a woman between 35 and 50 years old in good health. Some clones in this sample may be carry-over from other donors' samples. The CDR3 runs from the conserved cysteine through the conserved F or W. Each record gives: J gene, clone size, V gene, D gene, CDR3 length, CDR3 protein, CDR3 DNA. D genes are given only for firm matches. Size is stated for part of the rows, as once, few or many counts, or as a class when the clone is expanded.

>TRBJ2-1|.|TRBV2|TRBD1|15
CASSPQTGSYNEQFF
TGTGCCAGCAGTCCCCAGACAGGGTCCTACAATGAGCAGTTCTTC
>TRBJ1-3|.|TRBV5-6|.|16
CASSSRTVGIGNTIYF
TGTGCCAGCAGCTCTCGGACAGTCGGGATTGGAAACACCATATATTTT
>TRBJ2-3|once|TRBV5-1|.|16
CASSLGGARAPDTQYF
TGCGCCAGCAGCTTGGGGGGCGCGAGGGCTCCAGATACGCAGTATTTT
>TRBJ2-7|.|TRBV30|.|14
CAWSRIPENYEQYF
TGTGCCTGGAGTCGGATCCCAGAAAACTACGAGCAGTACTTC
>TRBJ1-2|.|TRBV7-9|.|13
CASRKEGVGGYTF
TGTGCCAGCCGGAAAGAGGGGGTGGGAGGCTACACCTTC
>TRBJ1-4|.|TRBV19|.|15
CASSVSTGPNEKLFF
TGTGCCAGTAGTGTCTCTACGGGCCCTAATGAAAAACTGTTTTTT
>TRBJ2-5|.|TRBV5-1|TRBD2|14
CASSLRTSRETQYF
TGCGCCAGCAGCCTACGGACTAGTCGCGAGACCCAGTACTTC
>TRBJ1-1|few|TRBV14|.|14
CASSNLGLNTEAFF
TGTGCCAGCAGCAACTTGGGATTGAACACTGAAGCTTTCTTT
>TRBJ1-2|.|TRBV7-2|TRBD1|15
CASSLGAGTGGSSSF
TGTGCCAGCAGCTTAGGTGCGGGGACAGGGGGCTCCTCCTCCTTC
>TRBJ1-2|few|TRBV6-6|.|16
CASSYSQGFRNYGYTF
TGTGCCAGCAGTTACTCGCAGGGTTTTCGAAACTATGGCTACACCTTC
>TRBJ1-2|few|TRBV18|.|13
CASSPVGEAGYTF
TGTGCCAGCTCACCTGTCGGGGAGGCTGGCTACACCTTC
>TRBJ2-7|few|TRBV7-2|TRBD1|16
CASSLGLVTGGYEQYF
TGTGCCAGCAGCTTAGGCTTAGTGACAGGGGGCTACGAGCAGTACTTC
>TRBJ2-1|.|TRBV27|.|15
CASSPSGSSYNEQFF
TGTGCCAGCAGCCCCTCCGGGAGCTCCTACAATGAGCAGTTCTTC
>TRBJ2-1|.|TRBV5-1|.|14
CASSPGDLLNEQFF
TGCGCCAGCAGCCCCGGGGACCTCCTGAATGAGCAGTTCTTC
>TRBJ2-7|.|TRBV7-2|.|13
CASSLELFREQYF
TGTGCCAGCAGCTTAGAGTTGTTCCGCGAGCAGTACTTC
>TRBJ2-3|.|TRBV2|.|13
CASSDEGTDTQYF
TGTGCCAGCAGTGACGAAGGTACAGATACGCAGTATTTT